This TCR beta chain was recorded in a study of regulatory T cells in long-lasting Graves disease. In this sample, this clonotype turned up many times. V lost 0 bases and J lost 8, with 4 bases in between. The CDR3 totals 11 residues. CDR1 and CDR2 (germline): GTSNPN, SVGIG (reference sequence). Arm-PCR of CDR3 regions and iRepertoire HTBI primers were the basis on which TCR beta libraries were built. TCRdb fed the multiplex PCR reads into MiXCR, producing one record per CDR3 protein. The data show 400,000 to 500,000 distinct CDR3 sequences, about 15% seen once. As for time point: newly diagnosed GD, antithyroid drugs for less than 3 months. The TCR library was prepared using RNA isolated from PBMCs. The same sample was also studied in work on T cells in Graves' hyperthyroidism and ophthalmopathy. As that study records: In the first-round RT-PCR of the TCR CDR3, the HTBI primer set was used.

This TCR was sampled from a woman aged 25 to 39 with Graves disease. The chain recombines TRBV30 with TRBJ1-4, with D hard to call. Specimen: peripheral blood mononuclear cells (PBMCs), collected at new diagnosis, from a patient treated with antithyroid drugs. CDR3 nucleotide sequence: TGTGCCTGGAGTGTAACCGAAAAACTGTTTTTT. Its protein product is CAWSVTEKLFF.